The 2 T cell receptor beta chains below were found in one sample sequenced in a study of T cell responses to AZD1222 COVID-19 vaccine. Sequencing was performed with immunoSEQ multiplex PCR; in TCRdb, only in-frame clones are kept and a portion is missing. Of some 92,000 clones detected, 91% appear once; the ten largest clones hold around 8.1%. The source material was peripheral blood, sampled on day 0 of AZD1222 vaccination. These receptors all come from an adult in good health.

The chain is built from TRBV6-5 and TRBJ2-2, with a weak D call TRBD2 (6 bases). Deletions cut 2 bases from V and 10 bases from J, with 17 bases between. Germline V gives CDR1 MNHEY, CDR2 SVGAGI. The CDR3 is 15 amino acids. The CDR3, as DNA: TGTGCCAGCAGTTACACACAGACCGGGGGAACGGAGCTGTTTTTT. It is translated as CASSYTQTGGTELFF.

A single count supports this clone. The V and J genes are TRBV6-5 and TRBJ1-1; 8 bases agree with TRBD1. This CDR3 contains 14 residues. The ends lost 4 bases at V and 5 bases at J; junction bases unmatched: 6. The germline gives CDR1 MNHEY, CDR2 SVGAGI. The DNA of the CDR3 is TGTGCCAGCAGTTCTTCAGGGGGCACTACTGAAGCTTTCTTT. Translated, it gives CASSSSGGTTEAFF.